Shown below are 23 T cell receptor beta chains from a single sample sequenced in a study of CD8+ T cells in alopecia areata. The treatment is: oral pan-JAK inhibitor, 5-10 mg twice daily. RNA, once extracted, was reverse transcribed into cDNA for use as the sequencing template. Using immunoSEQ multiplex PCR, the repertoire was profiled, and TCRdb retains in-frame clones only, with some absent. The table has around 140,000 clones, approximately 86% seen once. Sequencing was performed on CD8+ T cells sorted from blood, taken at week 4, from a patient treated with tofacitinib. The receptors shown here come from a human donor with alopecia areata.

The gene calls are TRBV27 and TRBJ2-1; 11 nucleotides line up with TRBD2. Germline CDR1 and CDR2: MNHEY and SMNVEV (reference sequence). The ends lost 6 bases at V and 3 bases at J; junction bases unmatched: 4. The CDR3 consists of 15 residues. The CDR3 sequence: CASRSGLAGYNEQFF. In nucleotides, the CDR3 is TGTGCCAGCAGATCAGGACTAGCGGGCTACAATGAGCAGTTCTTC.

This clone was observed a single time. CDR3 coding DNA: TGTGCCAGCAGCTTATCTTTGACGGTAGAAGCTTTCTTT. Its protein product is CASSLSLTVEAFF. The V and J genes are TRBV7-9 and TRBJ1-1, with D uncertain. This CDR3 spans 13 amino acids. Germline CDR1 and CDR2: SEHNR and FQNEAQ (reference sequence). Trimming took 2 bases from V and 8 from J, leaving 12 bases between them.

This rearrangement joins TRBV5-6 to TRBJ2-1; 9 bases map to TRBD2. The CDR3 consists of 14 residues. Germline CDR1 SGHDT, CDR2 YYEEEE. The V gene end was trimmed by 3 bases and the J gene end by 10 bases; junction bases not matched to a gene: 8. The CDR3 is CASSSGLALKEQFF. DNA for the CDR3: TGTGCCAGCAGCTCGGGACTAGCCTTAAAGGAGCAGTTCTTC.

This clone was detected only once. V is TRBV27 and J is TRBJ2-1, with 11 bases aligning to TRBD2. CDR1 and CDR2 (germline): MNHEY, SMNVEV (reference sequence). CDR3 length: 14 residues. The ends lost 5 bases at V and 7 bases at J; junction bases unmatched: 4. The CDR3: CASSTSGSRNEQFF. Written as DNA, the CDR3 is TGTGCCAGCAGTACTAGCGGGAGTAGAAATGAGCAGTTCTTC.

The rearrangement uses TRBV7-9 and TRBJ2-1; D is unresolved. This CDR3 is built from 14 residues. The germline V and J ends were trimmed by 5 bases and 4 bases, with 12 bases remaining between them. Germline values: CDR1 SEHNR, CDR2 FQNEAQ (reference sequence). The CDR3 sequence: CASSAFDKYNEQFF. For the CDR3, the DNA is TGTGCCAGCAGCGCCTTCGACAAATACAATGAGCAGTTCTTC.

V usage is TRBV9 and J usage is TRBJ1-2, with a weak D call TRBD1 (6 bases). The CDR3 is 14 amino acids. The V gene's germline CDR1 is SGDLS and CDR2 YYNGEE. The V end was cut by 3 bases, the J end by 3 bases, with 12 bases between. CDR3 protein: CASSGPGAHYGYTF. In DNA form, the CDR3 reads TGTGCCAGCAGCGGGCCAGGGGCCCACTATGGCTACACCTTC.

J is TRBJ2-7 and V is TRBV5-6; unclear D gene. V was shortened by 0 bases and J by 2 bases, with 12 bases between the two germline ends. The CDR3 loop spans 15 amino acids. Germline lookup yields CDR1 SGHDT and CDR2 YYEEEE. The CDR3, as DNA: TGTGCCAGCAGCTTGGCTGGGCAGGAAACCTACGAGCAGTACTTC. It codes for CASSLAGQETYEQYF.

The chain recombines TRBV10-2 with TRBJ2-7; D gene ambiguous. Trimming left V 6 bases short and J 4 bases short, with 7 bases between. The length of the CDR3 is 11 residues. CDR1 WSHSY and CDR2 SAAADI come from the germline V gene. The CDR3 DNA reads as TGCGCCAGCAGGACCTTATACGAGCAGTACTTC. The encoded protein is CASRTLYEQYF.

The V gene is TRBV29-1, the J gene TRBJ2-7; a weak D match, TRBD1 (6 bases). V shed 0 bases and J shed 4 bases, with 13 bases lying between them. The germline gives CDR1 SQVTM, CDR2 ANQGSEA. This CDR3 is built from 14 residues. Here the CDR3 DNA reads TGCAGCGTTGAAGATCCAGGACAGCCTTACGAGCAGTACTTC. Translated, it gives CSVEDPGQPYEQYF.

The rearrangement joins TRBV7-3 to TRBJ1-1, with 9 bases aligning to TRBD1. The trim removed 2 bases at V and 3 bases at J, leaving 7 bases unmatched. Germline V CDR1 and CDR2: SGHTA, FQGTGA. The CDR3 loop spans 16 amino acids. CDR3 DNA sequence: TGTGCCAGCAGCTTAGGACAGGGGATCGTTGACACTGAAGCTTTCTTT. As protein: CASSLGQGIVDTEAFF. Filled out from reference TRBV7-3 and TRBJ1-1, the complete variable domain reads GAGVSQTPSNKVTEKGKYVELRCDPISGHTALYWYRQSLGQGPEFLIYFQGTGAADDSGLPNDRFFAVRPEGSVSTLKIQRTERGDSAVYLCASSLGQGIVDTEAFFGQGTRLTVV.

The chain is built from TRBV5-1 and TRBJ2-1; 9 nucleotides agree with TRBD1. This CDR3 has 14 amino acids. V lost 6 bases to trimming and J lost 5 bases; unmatched junction nucleotides: 6. The germline gives CDR1 SGHRS, CDR2 YFSETQ. CDR3 in amino acids: CASNPGQGNNEQFF. The DNA of the CDR3 is TGCGCCAGCAACCCGGGACAGGGCAACAATGAGCAGTTCTTC.

This clone has just a few counts. The chain employs TRBV7-9 and TRBJ2-6; D is unresolved. CDR3 length equals 16 residues. Per germline, CDR1 SEHNR and CDR2 FQNEAQ (reference sequence). V was shortened by 1 base and J by 0 bases, with 7 bases between the two germline ends. The DNA for the CDR3 is TGTGCCAGCAGCTTAGAAGCCAGCTCTGGGGCCAACGTCCTGACTTTC. It translates to CASSLEASSGANVLTF.

V usage is TRBV7-9 and J usage is TRBJ1-1, with TRBD1 identical over 7 bases. Germline V gene sequence: CDR1 SEHNR, CDR2 FQNEAQ (reference sequence). CDR3 length: 16 residues. J gave up 0 bases and V 5 bases, and 9 bases lay outside the gene matches. The CDR3 sequence: CASSVGQPFLNTEAFF. In DNA form, the CDR3 reads TGTGCCAGCAGCGTGGGACAGCCTTTCCTGAACACTGAAGCTTTCTTT. Based on the CDR3 plus reference TRBV7-9 and TRBJ1-1, the full variable domain is DTGVSQNPRHKITKRGQNVTFRCDPISEHNRLYWYRQTLGQGPEFLTYFQNEAQLEKSRLLSDRFSAERPKGSFSTLEIQRTEQGDSAMYLCASSVGQPFLNTEAFFGQGTRLTVV.

The rearrangement uses TRBV5-1 and TRBJ2-1, with 8 bases fitting TRBD2. J lost 5 bases, V lost 0 bases, and 7 bases had no gene match. The CDR3 contains 16 residues. Germline lookup yields CDR1 SGHRS and CDR2 YFSETQ. CDR3 sequence: CASSLGGSGNHNEQFF. The CDR3 DNA follows: TGCGCCAGCAGCTTGGGAGGTAGCGGGAACCACAATGAGCAGTTCTTC.

The chain employs TRBV5-4 and TRBJ2-7; tentative D call: TRBD2 (5 bases). Looked up from germline, CDR1 is SGHNT and CDR2 is YYREEE (reference sequence). This CDR3 has 14 amino acids. Trimming pared 4 bases from V and 3 bases from J, leaving 14 bases between. The CDR3 DNA sequence: TGTGCCAGCAGCAATAGCGATTCAAGCTACGAGCAGTACTTC. Protein sequence: CASSNSDSSYEQYF.

This chain joins TRBV29-1 and TRBJ2-7; D tentatively reads TRBD1 or TRBD2 (5 bases each). The CDR3 is made up of 12 amino acids. Trimming pared 1 base from V and 6 bases from J, leaving 10 bases between. The germline CDR1 and CDR2 sequences are SQVTM and ANQGSEA. CDR3: CSVEGDRAEQYF. For the CDR3, the DNA is TGCAGCGTTGAAGGGGACCGAGCCGAGCAGTACTTC.

This clone was seen once. The chain links TRBV29-1 to TRBJ2-1; D possibly corresponds to TRBD2 (5 bases). Trimming cost V 0 bases and J 4 bases, with 10 bases left between them. Germline lookup yields CDR1 SQVTM and CDR2 ANQGSEA. The CDR3 length is 14 residues. For the CDR3, the DNA is TGCAGCGTTGAAGATATCGAGGGATACAATGAGCAGTTCTTC. Translation: CSVEDIEGYNEQFF.

The chain is built from TRBV2 and TRBJ1-4; the D is unclear. Per germline, CDR1 SNHLY and CDR2 FYNNEI. The CDR3 runs to 16 residues. V lost 0 bases to trimming and J lost 5 bases, with 13 bases between them. The CDR3 here is CASSEASLGWNEKLFF. The CDR3, as DNA: TGTGCCAGCAGTGAAGCCTCACTTGGGTGGAATGAAAAACTGTTTTTT.

This chain uses TRBV29-1 with TRBJ2-7, with a possible D match to TRBD1 (6 bases). Germline values: CDR1 SQVTM, CDR2 ANQGSEA. The CDR3 contains 12 residues. Trimming removed 4 bases from V and 4 bases from J, with 11 bases in between. CDR3 sequence: CSVGDISYEQYF. In DNA form, the CDR3 reads TGCAGCGTTGGGGACATATCTTACGAGCAGTACTTC.

V usage is TRBV5-1 and J usage is TRBJ2-7; D uncertain. Germline CDR1 and CDR2: SGHRS and YFSETQ. This CDR3 contains 12 residues. V was clipped by 4 bases and J by 8 bases, with 13 bases between them. This CDR3 reads CASSLGAKKQYF. In nucleotides, the CDR3 is TGCGCCAGCAGCCTAGGAGCAAAAAAGCAGTACTTC.

There are a few counts of this clone. The chain carries TRBV29-1 and TRBJ2-5; TRBD1 matches 8 bases. Germline V lookup: CDR1 SQVTM, CDR2 ANQGSEA. The CDR3 has 14 residues. The V and J ends lost 7 bases and 1 base, in that order; junction bases with no gene match: 8. The CDR3 spells CSADGQGVQETQYF. For the CDR3, the DNA is TGCAGCGCTGACGGACAGGGCGTCCAAGAGACCCAGTACTTC.

V usage is TRBV4-2 and J usage is TRBJ1-1; maybe TRBD1 (6 bases). The CDR3 extends over 20 amino acids. Trimming shortened V by 1 base and J by 3 bases, and 27 bases separated the two germline ends. Germline CDR1 is LGHNA and CDR2 is YNFKEQ. This CDR3 reads CASSQGTGTRDYLRDTEAFF. The CDR3 DNA is TGTGCCAGCAGCCAAGGAACCGGGACAAGGGACTACTTGAGGGACACTGAAGCTTTCTTT.

This clone was observed once. V and J are TRBV9 and TRBJ2-3, with TRBD2 as a possible D gene (6 bases). This CDR3 is built from 15 residues. Germline-derived CDR1 and CDR2 are SGDLS and YYNGEE. Trimming removed 3 bases at V and 1 base at J, with 12 bases between. DNA of the CDR3: TGTGCCAGCAGCGGTAGCGGAACCGGCACAGATACGCAGTATTTT. This sequence encodes CASSGSGTGTDTQYF. Variable domain in full (rest from reference TRBV9 and TRBJ2-3): DSGVTQTPKHLITATGQRVTLRCSPRSGDLSVYWYQQSLDQGLQFLIQYYNGEERAKGNILERFSAQQFPDLHSELNLSSLELGDSALYFCASSGSGTGTDTQYFGPGTRLTVL.